This T cell receptor (beta chain) was sequenced for a study of cytomegalovirus exposure and HLA in healthy donors. Whole-study results and caveats: Cytomegalovirus status was reportedly diagnosed by the classifier with high sensitivity and specificity. Sequencing artifact likely explains a cluster of highly shared sequence variants.

Use of 60 Vbeta and 13 Jbeta primers characterized the PCR. The protocol was immunoSEQ multiplex PCR, while the TCRdb copy is restricted to in-frame clones and leaves out a portion. The table records fewer than 120,000 clones, around 78% of them present only once. Per germline, CDR1 MNHEY and CDR2 SVGAGI. This CDR3 has 16 amino acids. With 2 bases clipped from V and 2 bases from J, the junction kept 8 bases outside the gene matches. This clone was counted a few times. Its matching antigen is unknown. This clonotype was sampled from a woman aged 30 to 39 in good health and CMV-seronegative. The sequenced material came from PBMCs. This chain connects TRBV6-5 to TRBJ2-5, with 7 nucleotides matching TRBD1. This CDR3 is CASSYARGRQQETQYF. The CDR3 region has the DNA TGTGCCAGCAGTTACGCCAGGGGGAGACAGCAAGAGACCCAGTACTTC.